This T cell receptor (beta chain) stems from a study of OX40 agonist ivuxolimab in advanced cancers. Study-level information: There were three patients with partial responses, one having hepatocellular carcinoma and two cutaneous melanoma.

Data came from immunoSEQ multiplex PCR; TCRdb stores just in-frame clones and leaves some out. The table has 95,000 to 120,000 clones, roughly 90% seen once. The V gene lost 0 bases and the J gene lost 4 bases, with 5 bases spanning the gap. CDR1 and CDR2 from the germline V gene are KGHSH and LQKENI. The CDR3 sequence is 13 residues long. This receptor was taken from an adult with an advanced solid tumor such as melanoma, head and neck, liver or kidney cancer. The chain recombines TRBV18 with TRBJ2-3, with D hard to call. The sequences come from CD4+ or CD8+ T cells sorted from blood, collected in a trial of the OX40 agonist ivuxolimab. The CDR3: CASSPPRSDTQYF. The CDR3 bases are TGTGCCAGCTCACCACCGAGGTCAGATACGCAGTATTTT. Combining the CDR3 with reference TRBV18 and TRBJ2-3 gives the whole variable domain NAGVMQNPRHLVRRRGQEARLRCSPMKGHSHVYWYRQLPEEGLKFMVYLQKENIIDESGMPKERFSAEFPKEGPSILRIQQVVRGDSAAYFCASSPPRSDTQYFGPGTRLTVL.